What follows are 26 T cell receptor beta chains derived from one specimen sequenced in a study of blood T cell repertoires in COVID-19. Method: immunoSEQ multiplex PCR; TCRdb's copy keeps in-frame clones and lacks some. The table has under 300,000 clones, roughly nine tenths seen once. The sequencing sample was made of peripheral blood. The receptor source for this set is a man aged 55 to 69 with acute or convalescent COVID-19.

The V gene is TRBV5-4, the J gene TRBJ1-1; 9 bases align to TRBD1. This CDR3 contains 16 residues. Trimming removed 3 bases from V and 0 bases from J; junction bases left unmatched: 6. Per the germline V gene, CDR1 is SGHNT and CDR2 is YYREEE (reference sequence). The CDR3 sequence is CASSSPGTGMNTEAFF. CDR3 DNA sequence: TGTGCCAGCAGCTCACCCGGGACAGGGATGAACACTGAAGCTTTCTTT.

The CDR3 nucleotides read TGTGCCAGCAGCGCCCAGCGGGCCTACGAGCAGTACTTC. Translated, it gives CASSAQRAYEQYF. The rearrangement uses TRBV7-2 and TRBJ2-7; weak D call: TRBD2 (6 bases). Germline CDR1 is SGHTA and CDR2 is FQGNSA. Trimming removed 5 bases from V and 2 bases from J, with 10 bases in between. The CDR3 runs to 13 residues.

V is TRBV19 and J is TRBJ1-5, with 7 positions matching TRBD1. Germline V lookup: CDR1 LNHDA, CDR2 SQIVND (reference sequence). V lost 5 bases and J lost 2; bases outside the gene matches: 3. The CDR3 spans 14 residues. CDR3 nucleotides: TGTGCCAGTAGTCACGGACAGGGCAATCAGCCCCAGCATTTT. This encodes CASSHGQGNQPQHF. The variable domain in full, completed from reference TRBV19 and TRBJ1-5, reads DGGITQSPKYLFRKEGQNVTLSCEQNLNHDAMYWYRQDPGQGLRLIYYSQIVNDFQKGDIAEGYSVSREKKESFPLTVTSAQKNPTAFYLCASSHGQGNQPQHFGDGTRLSIL.

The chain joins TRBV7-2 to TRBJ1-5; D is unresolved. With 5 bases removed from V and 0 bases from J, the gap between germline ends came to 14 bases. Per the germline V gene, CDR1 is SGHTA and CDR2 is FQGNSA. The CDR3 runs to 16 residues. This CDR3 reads CASSPRSGFSNQPQHF. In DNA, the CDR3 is TGTGCCAGCAGCCCCCGAAGCGGATTTAGCAATCAGCCCCAGCATTTT.

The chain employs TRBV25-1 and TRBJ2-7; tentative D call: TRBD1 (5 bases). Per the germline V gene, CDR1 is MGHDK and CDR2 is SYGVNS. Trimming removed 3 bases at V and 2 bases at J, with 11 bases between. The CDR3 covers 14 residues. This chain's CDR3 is CASSERTSPYEQYF. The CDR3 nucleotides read TGTGCCAGCAGTGAGCGGACAAGTCCCTACGAGCAGTACTTC.

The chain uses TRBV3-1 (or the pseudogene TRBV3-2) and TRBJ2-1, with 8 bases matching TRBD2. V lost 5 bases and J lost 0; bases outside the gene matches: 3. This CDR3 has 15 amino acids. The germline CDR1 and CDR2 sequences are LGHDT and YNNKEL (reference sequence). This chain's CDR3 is CASSVAGSSYNEQFF. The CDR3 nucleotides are TGTGCCAGCAGCGTAGCGGGGAGCTCCTACAATGAGCAGTTCTTC.

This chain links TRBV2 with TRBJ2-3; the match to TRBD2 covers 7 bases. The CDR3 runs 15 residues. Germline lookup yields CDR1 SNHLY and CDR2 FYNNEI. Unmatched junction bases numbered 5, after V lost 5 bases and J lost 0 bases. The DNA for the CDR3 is TGTGCCAGCAGTCATCTAGCGGCTAGCACAGATACGCAGTATTTT. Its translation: CASSHLAASTDTQYF.

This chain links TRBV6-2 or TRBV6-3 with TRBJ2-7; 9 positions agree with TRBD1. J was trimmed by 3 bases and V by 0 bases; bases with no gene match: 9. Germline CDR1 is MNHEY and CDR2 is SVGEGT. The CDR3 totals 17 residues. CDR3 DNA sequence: TGTGCCAGCAGTTACTCGATTGAGACAGGGGGTATCTACGAGCAGTACTTC. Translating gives CASSYSIETGGIYEQYF.

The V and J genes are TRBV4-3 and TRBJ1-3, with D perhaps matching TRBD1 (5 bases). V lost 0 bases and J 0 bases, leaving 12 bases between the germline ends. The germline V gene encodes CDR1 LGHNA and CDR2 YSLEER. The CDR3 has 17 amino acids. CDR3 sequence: CASSQDATVSSGNTIYF. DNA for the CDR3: TGCGCCAGCAGCCAAGATGCGACAGTTAGCTCTGGAAACACCATATATTTT.

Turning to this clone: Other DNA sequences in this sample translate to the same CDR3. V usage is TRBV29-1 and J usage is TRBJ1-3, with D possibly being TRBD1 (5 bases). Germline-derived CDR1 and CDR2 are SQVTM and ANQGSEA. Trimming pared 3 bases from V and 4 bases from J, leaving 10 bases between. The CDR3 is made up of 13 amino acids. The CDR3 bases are TGCAGCGTTGAGGCGGGGACCGGAAACACCATATATTTT. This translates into CSVEAGTGNTIYF.

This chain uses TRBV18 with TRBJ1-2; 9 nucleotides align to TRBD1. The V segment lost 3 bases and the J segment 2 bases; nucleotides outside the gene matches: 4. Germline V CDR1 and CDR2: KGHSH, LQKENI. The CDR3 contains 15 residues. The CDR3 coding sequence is TGTGCCAGCTCACCCTCGGGACAGGGAAACTATGGCTACACCTTC. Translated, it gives CASSPSGQGNYGYTF.

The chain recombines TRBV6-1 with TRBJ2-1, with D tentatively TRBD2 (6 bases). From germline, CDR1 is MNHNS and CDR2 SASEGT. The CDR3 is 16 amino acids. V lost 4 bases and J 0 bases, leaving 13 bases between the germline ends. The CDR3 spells CASSGKRVSSYNEQFF. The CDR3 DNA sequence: TGTGCCAGCAGTGGTAAGCGGGTCAGCTCCTACAATGAGCAGTTCTTC.

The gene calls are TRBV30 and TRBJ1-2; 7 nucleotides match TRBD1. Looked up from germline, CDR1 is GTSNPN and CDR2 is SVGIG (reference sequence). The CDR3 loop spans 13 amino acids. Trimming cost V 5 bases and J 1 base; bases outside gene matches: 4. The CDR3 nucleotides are TGTGCCTGGCACAGGGGCAGTAACTATGGCTACACCTTC. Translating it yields CAWHRGSNYGYTF.

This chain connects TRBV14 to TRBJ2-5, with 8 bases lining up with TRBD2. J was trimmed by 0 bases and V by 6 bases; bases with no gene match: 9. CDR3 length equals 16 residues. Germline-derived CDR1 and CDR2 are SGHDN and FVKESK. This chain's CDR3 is CASSHRAGVYQETQYF. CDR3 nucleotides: TGTGCCAGCAGTCACCGAGCGGGAGTGTACCAAGAGACCCAGTACTTC.

The CDR3 here is CASSGRSNNEQFF. CDR3 bases: TGCGCCAGCAGTGGGCGGTCAAACAATGAGCAGTTCTTC. V is TRBV10-2 and J is TRBJ2-1; no clear D gene. The CDR3 covers 13 residues. V was pared by 4 bases and J by 5 bases, with 9 bases between. Germline V lookup: CDR1 WSHSY, CDR2 SAAADI.

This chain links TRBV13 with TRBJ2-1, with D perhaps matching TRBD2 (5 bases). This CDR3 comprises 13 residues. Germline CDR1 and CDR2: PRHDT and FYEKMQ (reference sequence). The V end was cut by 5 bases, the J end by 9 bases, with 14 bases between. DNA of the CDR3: TGTGCCAGCAGCCTTCCCAGTGGACTTGAGCAGTTCTTC. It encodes CASSLPSGLEQFF.

Here the CDR3 reads CSVLSTSGRYNEQFF. CDR3 bases: TGCAGCGTCCTTAGTACTAGCGGGAGATACAATGAGCAGTTCTTC. The chain is built from TRBV29-1 and TRBJ2-1, with TRBD2 matching 11 bases. V lost 6 bases and J lost 4; bases outside the gene matches: 8. The CDR3 loop spans 15 amino acids. Germline V gene lookup returns CDR1 SQVTM and CDR2 ANQGSEA.

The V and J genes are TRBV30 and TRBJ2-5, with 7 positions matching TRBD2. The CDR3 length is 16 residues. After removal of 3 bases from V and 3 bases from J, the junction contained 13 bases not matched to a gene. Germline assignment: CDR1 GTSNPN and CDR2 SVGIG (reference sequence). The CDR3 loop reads CAWSSGPLAGKETQYF. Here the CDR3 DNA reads TGTGCCTGGAGCTCCGGTCCATTAGCGGGTAAAGAGACCCAGTACTTC.

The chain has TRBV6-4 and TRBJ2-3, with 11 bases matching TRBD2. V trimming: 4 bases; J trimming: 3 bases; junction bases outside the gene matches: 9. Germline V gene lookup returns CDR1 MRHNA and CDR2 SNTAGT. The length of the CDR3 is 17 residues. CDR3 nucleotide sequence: TGTGCCAGCAGTGTCATAGCGGGAGGGGGAACGACAGATACGCAGTATTTT. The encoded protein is CASSVIAGGGTTDTQYF.

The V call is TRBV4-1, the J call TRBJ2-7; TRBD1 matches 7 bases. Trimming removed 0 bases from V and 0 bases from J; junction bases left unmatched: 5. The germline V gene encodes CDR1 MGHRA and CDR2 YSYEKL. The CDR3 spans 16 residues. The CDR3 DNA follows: TGCGCCAGCAGCCAAGAAGGGACAGTAGCCTCCTACGAGCAGTACTTC. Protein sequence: CASSQEGTVASYEQYF.

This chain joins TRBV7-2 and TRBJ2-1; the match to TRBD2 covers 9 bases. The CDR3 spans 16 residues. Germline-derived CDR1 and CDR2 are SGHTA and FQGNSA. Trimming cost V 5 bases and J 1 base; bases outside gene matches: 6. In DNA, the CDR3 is TGTGCCAGCAGCCTCGGACTAGCGCGATCCTACAATGAGCAGTTCTTC. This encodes CASSLGLARSYNEQFF.

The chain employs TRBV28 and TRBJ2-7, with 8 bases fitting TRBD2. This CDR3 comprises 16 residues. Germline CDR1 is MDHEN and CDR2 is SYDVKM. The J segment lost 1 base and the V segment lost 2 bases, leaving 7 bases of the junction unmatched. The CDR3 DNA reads TGTGCCAGCAGTTTAACTAGCGGTTTGAAATCCTACGAGCAGTACTTC. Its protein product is CASSLTSGLKSYEQYF.

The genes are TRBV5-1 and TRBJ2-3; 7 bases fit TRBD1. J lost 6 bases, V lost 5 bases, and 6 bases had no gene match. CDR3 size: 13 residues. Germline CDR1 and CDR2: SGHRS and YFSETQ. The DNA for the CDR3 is TGCGCCAGCAGACTTGGGACAGCTGATACGCAGTATTTT. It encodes CASRLGTADTQYF.

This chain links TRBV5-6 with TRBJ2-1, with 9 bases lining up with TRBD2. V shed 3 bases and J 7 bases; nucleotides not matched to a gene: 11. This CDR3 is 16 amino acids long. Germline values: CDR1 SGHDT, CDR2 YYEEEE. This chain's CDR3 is CASSSHSGLALNEQFF. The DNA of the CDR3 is TGTGCCAGCAGCTCCCATTCAGGACTAGCGCTGAATGAGCAGTTCTTC.

This chain's CDR3 is CASSSGQDNSPLHF. In nucleotides, the CDR3 is TGTGCCAGCAGTTCCGGACAGGATAATTCACCCCTCCACTTT. This chain connects TRBV6-6 to TRBJ1-6, with 7 bases aligning to TRBD1. The V and J ends lost 4 bases and 5 bases, in that order; junction bases with no gene match: 2. This CDR3 is built from 14 residues. Germline assignment: CDR1 MNHNY and CDR2 SVGAGI (reference sequence).

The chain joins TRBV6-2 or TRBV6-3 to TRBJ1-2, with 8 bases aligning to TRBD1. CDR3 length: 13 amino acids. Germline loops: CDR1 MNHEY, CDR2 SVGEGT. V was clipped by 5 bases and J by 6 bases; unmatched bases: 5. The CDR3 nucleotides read TGTGCCAGCAGTCAGGGACAGGTTAATGGCTACACCTTC. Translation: CASSQGQVNGYTF.